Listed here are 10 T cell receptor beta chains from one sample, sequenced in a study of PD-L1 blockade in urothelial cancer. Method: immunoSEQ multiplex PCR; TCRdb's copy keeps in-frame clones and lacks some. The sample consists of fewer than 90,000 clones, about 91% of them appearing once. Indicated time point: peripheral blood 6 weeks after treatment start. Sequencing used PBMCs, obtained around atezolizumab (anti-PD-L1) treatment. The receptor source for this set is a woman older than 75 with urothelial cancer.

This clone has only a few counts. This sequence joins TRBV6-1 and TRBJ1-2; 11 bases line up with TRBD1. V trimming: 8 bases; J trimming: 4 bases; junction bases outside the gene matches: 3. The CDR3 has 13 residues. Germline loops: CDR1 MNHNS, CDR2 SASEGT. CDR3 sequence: CASGQGAAYGYTF. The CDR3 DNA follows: TGTGCCAGCGGACAGGGGGCGGCCTATGGCTACACCTTC.

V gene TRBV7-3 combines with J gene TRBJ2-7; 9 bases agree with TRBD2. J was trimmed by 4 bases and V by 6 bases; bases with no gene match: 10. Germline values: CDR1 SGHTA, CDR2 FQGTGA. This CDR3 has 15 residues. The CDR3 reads CASSGLAGVGYEQYF. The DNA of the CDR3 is TGTGCCAGCAGTGGGTTAGCGGGAGTAGGTTACGAGCAGTACTTC.

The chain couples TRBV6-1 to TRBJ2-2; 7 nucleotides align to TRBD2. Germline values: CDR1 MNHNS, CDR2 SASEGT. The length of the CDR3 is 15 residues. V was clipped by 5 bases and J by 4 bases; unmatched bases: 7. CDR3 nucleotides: TGTGCCAGCAGTCAACCGGGACTACTCACCGGGGAGCTGTTTTTT. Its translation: CASSQPGLLTGELFF.

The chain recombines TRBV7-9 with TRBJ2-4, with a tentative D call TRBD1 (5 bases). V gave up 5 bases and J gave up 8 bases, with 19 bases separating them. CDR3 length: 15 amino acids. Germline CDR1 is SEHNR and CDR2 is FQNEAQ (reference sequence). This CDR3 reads CASSPQGARRDIQYF. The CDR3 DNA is TGTGCCAGCAGCCCGCAAGGGGCCCGCCGGGACATTCAGTACTTC.

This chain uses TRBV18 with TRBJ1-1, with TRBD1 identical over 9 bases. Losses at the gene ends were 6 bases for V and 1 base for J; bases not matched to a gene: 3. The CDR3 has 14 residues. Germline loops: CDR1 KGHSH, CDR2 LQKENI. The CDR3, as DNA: TGTGCCAGCTCCCTGGGACAGGGGAACACTGAAGCTTTCTTT. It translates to CASSLGQGNTEAFF.

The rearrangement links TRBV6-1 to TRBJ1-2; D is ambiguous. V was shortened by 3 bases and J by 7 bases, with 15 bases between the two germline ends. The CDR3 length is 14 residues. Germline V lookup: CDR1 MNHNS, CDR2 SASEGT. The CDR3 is CASSEPGGLGGYTF. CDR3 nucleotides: TGTGCCAGCAGTGAGCCGGGAGGTTTGGGTGGCTACACCTTC.

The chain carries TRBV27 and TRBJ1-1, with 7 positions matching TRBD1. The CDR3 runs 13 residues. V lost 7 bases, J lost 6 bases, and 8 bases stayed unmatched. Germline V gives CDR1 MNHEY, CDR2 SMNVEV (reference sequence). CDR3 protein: CASKYSTGSEAFF. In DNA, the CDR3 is TGTGCCAGCAAATACTCGACAGGGTCTGAAGCTTTCTTT.

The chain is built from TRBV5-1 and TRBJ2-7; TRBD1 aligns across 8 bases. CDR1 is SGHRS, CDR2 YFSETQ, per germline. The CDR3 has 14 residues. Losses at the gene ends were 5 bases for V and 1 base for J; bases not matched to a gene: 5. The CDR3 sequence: CASSSGTGSYEQYF. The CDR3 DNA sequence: TGCGCCAGCAGTTCCGGGACAGGATCCTACGAGCAGTACTTC. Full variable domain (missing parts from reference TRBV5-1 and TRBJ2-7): KAGVTQTPRYLIKTRGQQVTLSCSPISGHRSVSWYQQTPGQGLQFLFEYFSETQRNKGNFPGRFSGRQFSNSRSEMNVSTLELGDSALYLCASSSGTGSYEQYFGPGTRLTVT.

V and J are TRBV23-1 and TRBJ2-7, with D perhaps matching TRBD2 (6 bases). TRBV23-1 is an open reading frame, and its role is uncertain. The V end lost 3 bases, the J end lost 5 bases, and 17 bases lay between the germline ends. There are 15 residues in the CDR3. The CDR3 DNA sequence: TGCGCCAGCAGTCATAGGGAGGTCTCCCCGAACGAGCAGTACTTC. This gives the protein CASSHREVSPNEQYF.

The CDR3, as DNA: TGTGCCAGCAGCGTAGCTCAGACTCTAGCCAAAAACATTCAGTACTTC. Translating gives CASSVAQTLAKNIQYF. The chain recombines TRBV9 with TRBJ2-4; D is unclear. The CDR3 is made up of 16 amino acids. Looked up from germline, CDR1 is SGDLS and CDR2 is YYNGEE. V lost 0 bases and J 0 bases, leaving 10 bases between the germline ends.